The 30 T cell receptor beta chains below were found in one sample sequenced in a study of CD8+CD57+ T cells in acquired aplastic anemia. For CDR3 and TCR beta VDJ profiling, genomic DNA was the template used. TCRdb analysed the reads with MiXCR anew, one entry per CDR3 protein. The sample carries about 180,000 distinct CDR3 sequences, 45% to 50% recorded once. The specimen sequenced was sorted CD4+, CD8+, or CD8+CD57+ T cells (not recorded which) from PBMCs. These receptor sequences come from a human donor in good health.

CDR3 protein: CASSLVLLETQYF. DNA for the CDR3: TGTGCCAGCAGCTTAGTGCTGTTGGAGACCCAGTACTTC. This sequence joins TRBV7-3 and TRBJ2-5; no clear D. The CDR3 is 13 amino acids. Trimming stripped 2 bases from V and 5 bases from J, with 9 bases between. The germline V gene has CDR1 SGHTA and CDR2 FQGTGA.

This clonotype appeared many times. The gene calls are TRBV19 and TRBJ2-1; the match to TRBD2 covers 10 bases. Germline V gene data show CDR1 as LNHDA and CDR2 as SQIVND (reference sequence). The CDR3 loop spans 16 amino acids. J was trimmed by 6 bases and V by 5 bases; bases with no gene match: 10. CDR3 amino acids: CASSDLWTSGPNEQFF. The CDR3 nucleotides read TGTGCCAGTAGTGATCTATGGACTAGCGGACCCAATGAGCAGTTCTTC.

To note about this clonotype: A much bigger clone sits one base away, suggesting this may be a read error. CDR3 loop: CVSSLGHTEAFF. The CDR3 DNA sequence: TGTGTCAGCAGTCTCGGGCACACTGAAGCTTTCTTT. The chain uses TRBV3-1 and TRBJ1-1; D gene uncertain. CDR3 length: 12 amino acids. Germline V gene data show CDR1 as LGHDT and CDR2 as YNNKEL (reference sequence).

This clonotype has at least ten counts. The V call is TRBV12-3 or TRBV12-4, the J call TRBJ2-7; TRBD2 matches at 16 bases. The CDR3 spans 17 residues. The V gene end was trimmed by 1 base and the J gene end by 6 bases; junction bases not matched to a gene: 6. CDR3 in amino acids: CASSLEGLAGGPGEQYF. The CDR3 DNA follows: TGTGCCAGCAGTTTAGAGGGACTAGCGGGAGGGCCGGGCGAGCAGTACTTC.

This clonotype appeared many times. A single base separates this from a much larger clone, so it may be a read error. The chain has TRBV6-1 and TRBJ2-7; tentatively, D is TRBD1 (5 bases). Germline values: CDR1 MNHNS, CDR2 SASEGT. The V and J ends lost 6 bases and 3 bases respectively, with 9 bases between them. This CDR3 has 12 amino acids. CDR3 DNA: TGTGCCAGCAGCTTTGACAGCTACGAGCAGTACTTC. Residues: CASSFDSYEQYF.

This clonotype has ten or more counts. The CDR3 region is CASSKADTDTQYF. The CDR3 DNA sequence: TGCGCCAGCAGCAAGGCGGACACAGATACGCAGTATTTT. V and J are TRBV10-1 and TRBJ2-3; D gene unclear. Trimming cost V 6 bases and J 2 bases, with 9 bases left between them. Germline CDR1 WNHNN, CDR2 SYGVQD (reference sequence). The CDR3 runs 13 residues.

The chain carries TRBV5-5 and TRBJ2-7; maybe TRBD1 (5 bases). CDR3 length: 14 residues. Trimming took off 4 bases at V and 5 bases at J, with 16 bases between the two ends. Germline V gene lookup returns CDR1 SGHKS and CDR2 YYEKEE (reference sequence). The DNA for the CDR3 is TGTGCCAGCAGCCATAGGGGTACGAACCACGAGCAGTACTTC. It encodes CASSHRGTNHEQYF.

J is TRBJ1-2 and V is TRBV29-1; 10 nucleotides align to TRBD1. V lost 6 bases and J lost 5; bases outside the gene matches: 6. The length of the CDR3 is 13 residues. In germline, CDR1 is SQVTM, CDR2 ANQGSEA. CDR3 loop: CSVRWGQGYGYTF. CDR3 DNA sequence: TGCAGCGTGAGGTGGGGACAGGGGTATGGCTACACCTTC.

This chain uses TRBV24-1 with TRBJ2-3, with TRBD1 matching 7 bases. This CDR3 is built from 13 residues. Germline loops: CDR1 KGHDR, CDR2 SFDVKD. After removal of 6 bases from V and 6 bases from J, the junction contained 5 bases not matched to a gene. The CDR3 loop is CATSKGAPDTQYF. The DNA for the CDR3 is TGTGCCACCAGTAAGGGGGCGCCGGATACGCAGTATTTT.

This chain uses TRBV4-2 with TRBJ2-7, with TRBD1 as a possible D gene (6 bases). Germline CDR1 and CDR2: LGHNA and YNFKEQ. This CDR3 region has 15 residues. Trimming took off 0 bases at V and 4 bases at J, with 13 bases between the two ends. CDR3 amino acids: CASSQEEQGVYEQYF. The CDR3 DNA reads as TGTGCCAGCAGCCAAGAGGAACAGGGAGTGTACGAGCAGTACTTC.

This clonotype was detected many times. J is TRBJ2-3 and V is TRBV12-3 or TRBV12-4; no clear D gene. V was shortened by 3 bases and J by 1 base, with 8 bases between the two germline ends. The CDR3 has 14 residues. CDR3 residues: CASSLMGGTDTQYF. The CDR3 DNA reads as TGTGCCAGCAGTTTGATGGGTGGCACAGATACGCAGTATTTT.

This clonotype appeared many times. This CDR3 reads CATRALGTLDSPLHF. Written as DNA, the CDR3 is TGTGCTACCCGGGCCCTAGGGACTTTGGATTCACCCCTCCACTTT. This chain connects TRBV2 to TRBJ1-6; perhaps TRBD1 as D (5 bases). This CDR3 spans 15 amino acids. CDR1 is SNHLY and CDR2 is FYNNEI in the germline V gene.

There are a few counts of this clonotype. CDR3 region: CSARKAGVGAPGELFF. In DNA form, the CDR3 reads TGCAGTGCCAGAAAGGCGGGGGTAGGGGCTCCCGGGGAGCTGTTTTTT. V usage is TRBV20-1 and J usage is TRBJ2-2; 7 bases are shared with TRBD2. This CDR3 has 16 amino acids. CDR1 is DFQATT, CDR2 SNEGSKA, per germline (reference sequence). The ends lost 6 bases at V and 6 bases at J; junction bases unmatched: 16.

In its sample, this clonotype was seen many times. The chain couples TRBV7-3 to TRBJ2-1, with D maybe TRBD1 (5 bases). The CDR3 is 16 residues long. V dropped 0 bases and J dropped 4 bases, with 13 bases sitting between them. The germline CDR1 and CDR2 sequences are SGHTA and FQGTGA. CDR3 region: CASSLTSDSSYNEQFF. CDR3 DNA sequence: TGTGCCAGCAGCTTAACGTCCGACAGTTCATACAATGAGCAGTTCTTC.

The gene calls are TRBV15 and TRBJ1-4; D ambiguous. CDR3 length: 15 amino acids. Germline assignment: CDR1 LNHNV and CDR2 YYDKDF (reference sequence). V dropped 6 bases and J dropped 5 bases, with 16 bases sitting between them. The CDR3 sequence: CATRSPAAVNEKLFF. Here the CDR3 DNA reads TGTGCCACCAGGAGCCCGGCAGCCGTAAATGAAAAACTGTTTTTT.

The rearrangement links TRBV7-6 to TRBJ2-7; TRBD1 aligns across 7 bases. Looked up from germline, CDR1 is SGHVS and CDR2 is FNYEAQ. CDR3 length equals 15 residues. With 5 bases clipped from V and 4 bases from J, the junction kept 11 bases outside the gene matches. For the CDR3, the DNA is TGTGCCAGCAGCGCTAGAGTGACAGGGCGGTACGAGCAGTACTTC. Translation: CASSARVTGRYEQYF.

This clonotype has ten or more counts. This rearrangement joins TRBV5-5 to TRBJ2-7, with a weak D call TRBD2 (5 bases). The V end was cut by 5 bases, the J end by 0 bases, with 9 bases between. The CDR3 is 13 residues long. Germline V gene lookup returns CDR1 SGHKS and CDR2 YYEKEE (reference sequence). The DNA of the CDR3 is TGTGCCAGCAGTTATGGGAGCTCCTACGAGCAGTACTTC. Translating it yields CASSYGSSYEQYF.

The rearrangement uses TRBV19 and TRBJ1-5; D might be TRBD1 (5 bases). In germline, CDR1 is LNHDA, CDR2 SQIVND (reference sequence). V lost 5 bases to trimming and J lost 13 bases, with 18 bases between them. CDR3 length: 13 amino acids. The CDR3 coding sequence is TGTGCCAGTAGTTCAGGGCCGTCCTACCGGCAGCATTTT. It translates to CASSSGPSYRQHF.

This clonotype was seen a few times. The chain carries TRBV7-6 and TRBJ2-3, with 14 nucleotides matching TRBD2. Germline CDR1 reads SGHVS; CDR2 reads FNYEAQ. The CDR3 runs to 17 residues. V dropped 5 bases and J dropped 3; count of bases not matched to a gene: 7. The CDR3 DNA reads TGTGCCAGCAGCCCACGACTAGCGGGAGGGCGTACAGATACGCAGTATTTT. This translates into CASSPRLAGGRTDTQYF.

This clonotype has more than one count but fewer than ten. The chain links TRBV7-9 to TRBJ1-6; D call uncertain. The V gene's germline CDR1 is SEHNR and CDR2 FQNEAQ (reference sequence). Trimming removed 1 base at V and 4 bases at J, with 8 bases between. This CDR3 is built from 15 residues. The DNA for the CDR3 is TGTGCCAGCAGCTTAGACTTAGGGTATAATTCACCCCTCCACTTT. Amino acids: CASSLDLGYNSPLHF.

This clonotype came up a few times. This rearrangement joins TRBV19 to TRBJ1-6, with TRBD1 matching 9 bases. V lost 3 bases, J lost 7 bases, and 1 base stayed unmatched. Germline V gene sequence: CDR1 LNHDA, CDR2 SQIVND (reference sequence). This CDR3 contains 14 residues. Here the CDR3 DNA reads TGTGCCAGTAGTATTGGGACAGGGAATTCACCCCTCCACTTT. This gives the protein CASSIGTGNSPLHF.

The chain combines TRBV4-2 with TRBJ2-1, with D hard to call. Germline V lookup: CDR1 LGHNA, CDR2 YNFKEQ. V lost 2 bases, J lost 4 bases, and 9 bases lay in between. CDR3 length: 14 residues. CDR3 residues: CASSQRINYNEQFF. CDR3 nucleotide sequence: TGTGCCAGCAGCCAAAGGATAAATTACAATGAGCAGTTCTTC.

This chain uses TRBV28 with TRBJ1-2; the D gene is possibly TRBD1 (5 bases). CDR3 length: 13 residues. CDR1 and CDR2 from the germline V gene are MDHEN and SYDVKM. V lost 8 bases to trimming and J lost 5 bases, with 15 bases between them. As DNA, the CDR3 is TGTGCCAGCTACTCAGGGACGGTATATGGCTACACCTTC. It codes for CASYSGTVYGYTF.

About this clonotype: A much more abundant neighbour one base away suggests this may be a read error. The chain carries TRBV6-1 and TRBJ2-3; perhaps TRBD1 as D (6 bases). This CDR3 is 15 amino acids long. Germline V gene sequence: CDR1 MNHNS, CDR2 SASEGT. Deletions cut 8 bases from V and 2 bases from J, with 17 bases between. Here the CDR3 DNA reads TGTGCCAGCGGTAAGACAGGACACTACACAGATACGCAGTATTTT. Translating it yields CASGKTGHYTDTQYF.

Ten or more counts support this clonotype. The rearrangement uses TRBV6-1 and TRBJ2-7; TRBD1 agrees at 8 bases. The germline gives CDR1 MNHNS, CDR2 SASEGT. J lost 4 bases, V lost 4 bases, and 3 bases had no gene match. The CDR3 sequence is 13 residues long. The CDR3 region has the DNA TGTGCCAGCAGTGGGGGACAGGTTTACGAGCAGTACTTC. Translating gives CASSGGQVYEQYF.

This clonotype was seen repeatedly, ten times or more. The J gene is TRBJ2-5, the V gene TRBV6-1; TRBD1 agrees at 7 bases. Germline V gene sequence: CDR1 MNHNS, CDR2 SASEGT. The J segment lost 2 bases and the V segment lost 6 bases, leaving 6 bases of the junction unmatched. CDR3 length equals 14 residues. DNA for the CDR3: TGTGCCAGCAGCCATAACAGGGGTCAAGAGACCCAGTACTTC. Amino acids: CASSHNRGQETQYF.

The chain joins TRBV30 to TRBJ1-1; D uncertain. The V gene's germline CDR1 is GTSNPN and CDR2 SVGIG (reference sequence). Trimming took off 0 bases at V and 0 bases at J, with 5 bases between the two ends. There are 13 residues in the CDR3. The CDR3 DNA is TGTGCCTGGAGTGTATACGTGAACACTGAAGCTTTCTTT. Its protein product is CAWSVYVNTEAFF.

This clonotype was observed a few times. The chain employs TRBV20-1 and TRBJ1-2, with 7 positions matching TRBD1. The CDR3 has 12 residues. CDR1 and CDR2 (germline): DFQATT, SNEGSKA (reference sequence). V shed 6 bases and J 8 bases; nucleotides not matched to a gene: 9. CDR3: CSALGQADGYTF. CDR3 bases: TGCAGTGCCCTTGGACAGGCGGACGGCTACACCTTC.

The sample holds many counts of this clonotype. V usage is TRBV7-2 and J usage is TRBJ2-1; the D gene could be TRBD1 or TRBD2 (5 bases each). The germline V gene has CDR1 SGHTA and CDR2 FQGNSA. V was clipped by 1 base and J by 8 bases, with 12 bases between them. The CDR3 loop spans 14 amino acids. CDR3 sequence (DNA): TGTGCCAGCAGCTTAGTGGGACCCCAGTATGAGCAGTTCTTC. It codes for CASSLVGPQYEQFF.

Notes on this clonotype: A read error is possible here, since a much larger clone lies one base away. The V call is TRBV5-5, the J call TRBJ2-2; unclear D gene. Germline lookup yields CDR1 SGHKS and CDR2 YYEKEE (reference sequence). Trimming left V 3 bases short and J 1 base short, with 7 bases between. This CDR3 is built from 14 residues. Written as DNA, the CDR3 is TGTGCCAGCAGCTCGGTACGGAACACCGGGGAGCTGTTTTTT. Residues: CASSSVRNTGELFF.